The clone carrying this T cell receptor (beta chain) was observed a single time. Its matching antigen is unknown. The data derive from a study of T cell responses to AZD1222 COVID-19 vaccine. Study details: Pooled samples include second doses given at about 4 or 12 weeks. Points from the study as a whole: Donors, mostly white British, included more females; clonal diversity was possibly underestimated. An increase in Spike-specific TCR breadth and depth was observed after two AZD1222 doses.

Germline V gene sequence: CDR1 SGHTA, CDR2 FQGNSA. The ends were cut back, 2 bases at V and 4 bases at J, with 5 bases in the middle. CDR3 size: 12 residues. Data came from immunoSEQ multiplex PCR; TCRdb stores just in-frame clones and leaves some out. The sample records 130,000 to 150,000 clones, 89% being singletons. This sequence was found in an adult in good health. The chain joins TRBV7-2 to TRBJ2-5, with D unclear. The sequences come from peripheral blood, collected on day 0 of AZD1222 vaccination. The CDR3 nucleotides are TGTGCCAGCAGCTTATTTCGAGAGACCCAGTACTTC. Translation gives CASSLFRETQYF.